These 9 T cell receptor beta chains originate from one sample sequenced in a study of cytomegalovirus exposure and HLA in healthy donors. In the PCR, 60 Vbeta and 13 Jbeta primers were used. TCRdb's table, derived via immunoSEQ multiplex PCR, lists solely in-frame clones and lacks some. Found here are about 100,000 clones, 79% of them singletons; the top ten hold more than 3%. Sequencing was done on a sample of PBMCs. The receptors stem from a woman aged 40 to 49 in good health and CMV-seronegative.

The sample holds one count of this clone. The rearrangement uses TRBV2 and TRBJ2-5; 8 positions agree with TRBD2. The CDR3 is 14 amino acids. The V gene's germline CDR1 is SNHLY and CDR2 FYNNEI. Unmatched junction bases numbered 6, after V lost 4 bases and J lost 5 bases. CDR3 sequence reads: CASSVSRLAETQYF. The DNA for the CDR3 is TGTGCCAGCAGTGTTTCGAGACTAGCGGAGACCCAGTACTTC.

V gene TRBV28 combines with J gene TRBJ2-7, with D possibly TRBD1 on 6 matching bases. Germline V gives CDR1 MDHEN, CDR2 SYDVKM. The V and J ends lost 6 bases and 6 bases respectively, with 12 bases between them. The CDR3 covers 12 residues. CDR3: CASSLQGFEQYF. The CDR3 bases are TGTGCCAGCAGCCTACAGGGTTTCGAGCAGTACTTC.

CDR3: CASSALQGAGTEAFF. CDR3 DNA: TGTGCCAGTAGTGCCTTACAGGGGGCCGGCACTGAAGCTTTCTTT. The V and J genes are TRBV19 and TRBJ1-1; TRBD1 agrees at 9 bases. The trim removed 5 bases at V and 4 bases at J, leaving 8 bases unmatched. The germline V gene encodes CDR1 LNHDA and CDR2 SQIVND (reference sequence). This CDR3 contains 15 residues.

This chain uses TRBV27 with TRBJ1-1; 8 nucleotides align to TRBD1. The CDR3 is 13 amino acids. V was clipped by 5 bases and J by 7 bases; unmatched bases: 6. Germline loops: CDR1 MNHEY, CDR2 SMNVEV (reference sequence). The CDR3 sequence is CASSRGTGGEAFF. The CDR3 DNA is TGTGCCAGCAGTCGCGGGACAGGAGGTGAAGCTTTCTTT.

The V call is TRBV28, the J call TRBJ1-5, with D perhaps matching TRBD1 (6 bases). The CDR3 loop spans 14 amino acids. Deletions cut 5 bases from V and 2 bases from J, with 10 bases between. Germline CDR1 reads MDHEN; CDR2 reads SYDVKM. As DNA, the CDR3 is TGTGCCAGCAGTCAAGGGGGGGGCAATCAGCCCCAGCATTTT. It yields the protein CASSQGGGNQPQHF.

V usage is TRBV9 and J usage is TRBJ1-2; D call uncertain. V was shortened by 3 bases and J by 7 bases, with 7 bases between the two germline ends. This CDR3 spans 11 amino acids. Germline loops: CDR1 SGDLS, CDR2 YYNGEE. CDR3 protein: CASSALGGYTF. For the CDR3, the DNA is TGTGCCAGCAGCGCCCTAGGTGGCTACACCTTC.

The CDR3 loop reads CASSFVHSQVTEAFF. The CDR3 DNA is TGTGCCAGCAGTTTTGTACACAGCCAGGTCACTGAAGCTTTCTTT. This chain connects TRBV28 to TRBJ1-1; no reliable D call. CDR1 and CDR2 from the germline V gene are MDHEN and SYDVKM. The CDR3 is 15 residues long. With 3 bases removed from V and 4 bases from J, the gap between germline ends came to 15 bases.

As for this clone: At one end, the junction sequence differs from germline, possibly due to a read error. The CDR3 sequence: CASSLAGPVQETQYF. The CDR3 DNA reads as TGTGCCAGCAGCCTAGCTGGGCCAGTCCAAGAGACCCAGTACTTC. The chain joins TRBV7-8 to TRBJ2-5, with a weak D call TRBD2 (5 bases). The germline gives CDR1 SGHVS, CDR2 FQNEAQ. The CDR3 totals 15 residues.

The chain carries TRBV7-9 and TRBJ2-1, with D unresolved. This CDR3 has 13 residues. V lost 5 bases, J lost 7 bases, and 12 bases lay in between. Germline V gene sequence: CDR1 SEHNR, CDR2 FQNEAQ (reference sequence). CDR3 region: CASSLRGRNEQFF. The CDR3 coding sequence is TGTGCCAGCAGCCTTCGAGGCAGAAATGAGCAGTTCTTC.